The TCR beta chain described here comes from a study of CD4+ T cells in melanoma (dated by TCRdb to between 2022 and 2023). Looking at the study overall: Neoantigen-specific CD4+ T cells in human melanoma were what the study investigated.

The receptor library was made with the immunoSEQ multiplex PCR assay. The table comes from immuneACCESS by way of TCRdb, which keeps in-frame sequences with V and J called. Part of the clones is missing from these tables; in studies checked, under half for an unresolved V gene and the rest for unknown reasons. Within this sample are more than 8,000 clones, with more than 60% of them counted one time only. 20% to 25% of the sample lies in the top ten. The donors were melanoma patients. Here is what the overall study found, with its caveats: Diverse differentiation states were reported to be shown by neoantigen-specific CD4+ T cells in melanoma. Neoantigen-specific CD4+ T cells were reported to be correlated with the function of CD8+ T cells, macrophages and B cells.

About this clone itself: No antigen is known for it. No base quality values were provided; no much bigger clone lies one nucleotide off.

For CDR1 and CDR2, the germline V gene lists KGHSH and LQKENI. The CDR3 sequence holds 14 residues, the cysteine and phenylalanine included. Only CDR3 DNA is held: 42 bases, read in frame from base 1. The germline ends are 8 bases apart after V is trimmed by 3 bases and J by 0 bases. Material: cells from a culture (not recorded whether cultured in vitro). The TCR comes from a human donor with melanoma. This chain is built from TRBV18 and TRBJ2-5; the D region possibly corresponds to TRBD1 (6 bases align). In nucleotides, the sequence is TGTGCCAGCTCACCCCAGGGGTACCAAGAGACCCAGTACTTC. This sequence encodes CASSPQGYQETQYF.